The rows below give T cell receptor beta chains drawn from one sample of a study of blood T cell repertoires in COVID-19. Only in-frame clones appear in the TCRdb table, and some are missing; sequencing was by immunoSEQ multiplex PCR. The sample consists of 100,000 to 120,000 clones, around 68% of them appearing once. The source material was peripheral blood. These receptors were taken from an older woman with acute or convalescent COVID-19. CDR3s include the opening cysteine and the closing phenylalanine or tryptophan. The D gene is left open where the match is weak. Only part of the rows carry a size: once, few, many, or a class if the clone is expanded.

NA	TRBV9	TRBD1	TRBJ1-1	TGTGCCAGCAGCCCCCATAGGGGACAGGGGAGAGGTATCACTGAAGCTTTCTTT	CASSPHRGQGRGITEAFF
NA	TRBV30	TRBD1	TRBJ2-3	TGTGCCTGGAGTACCTGGGACAGGGGCACAGATACGCAGTATTTT	CAWSTWDRGTDTQYF
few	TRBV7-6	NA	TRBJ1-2	TGTGCCAGCAGCTTAGGTTACGGGAACTATGGCTACACCTTC	CASSLGYGNYGYTF
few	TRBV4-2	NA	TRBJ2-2	TGTGCCAGCAGCCAAGAGACACCGGCACTTGACACCGGGGAGCTGTTTTTT	CASSQETPALDTGELFF
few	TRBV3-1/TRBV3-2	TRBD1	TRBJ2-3	TGTGCCAGCAGCCTCTTTTACAGGGGCAGGAGGACGCAGTATTTT	CASSLFYRGRRTQYF
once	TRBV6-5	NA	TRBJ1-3	TGTGCCAGCAGTTACGGTTTAACCCCGGCTGGAAACACCATATATTTT	CASSYGLTPAGNTIYF
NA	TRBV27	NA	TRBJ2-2	TGTGCCAGCAGTTTAGGCCGATTCGGGGAGCTGTTTTTT	CASSLGRFGELFF
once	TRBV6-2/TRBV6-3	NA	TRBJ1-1	TGTGCCAGCAGTTACTCGATTTCCAGGGGTGAAACTGAAGCTTTCTTT	CASSYSISRGETEAFF
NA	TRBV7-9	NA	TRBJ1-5	TGTGCCAGCAGCCAAGACAGCTTCAATCAGCCCCAGCATTTT	CASSQDSFNQPQHF
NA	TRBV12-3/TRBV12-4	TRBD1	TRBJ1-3	TGTGCCAGCACAGGGGGCTACGGAAACACCATATATTTT	CASTGGYGNTIYF
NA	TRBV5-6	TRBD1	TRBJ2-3	TGTGCCAGCAGCTTGAGACAGGGGACCAGCACAGATACGCAGTATTTT	CASSLRQGTSTDTQYF
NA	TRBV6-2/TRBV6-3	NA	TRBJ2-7	TGTGCCAGCAGTCGACAGTCCTACGAGCAGTACTTC	CASSRQSYEQYF
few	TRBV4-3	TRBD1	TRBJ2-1	TGCGCCAGCAGCCAGGGACAGCACGACAATGAGCAGTTCTTC	CASSQGQHDNEQFF
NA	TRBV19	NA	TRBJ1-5	TGTGCCAGCAAAAATCAGCCCCAGCATTTT	CASKNQPQHF
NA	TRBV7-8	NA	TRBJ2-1	TGTGCCAGCAGCCCCAGACAGGTGAGCTCCTACAATGAGCAGTTCTTC	CASSPRQVSSYNEQFF